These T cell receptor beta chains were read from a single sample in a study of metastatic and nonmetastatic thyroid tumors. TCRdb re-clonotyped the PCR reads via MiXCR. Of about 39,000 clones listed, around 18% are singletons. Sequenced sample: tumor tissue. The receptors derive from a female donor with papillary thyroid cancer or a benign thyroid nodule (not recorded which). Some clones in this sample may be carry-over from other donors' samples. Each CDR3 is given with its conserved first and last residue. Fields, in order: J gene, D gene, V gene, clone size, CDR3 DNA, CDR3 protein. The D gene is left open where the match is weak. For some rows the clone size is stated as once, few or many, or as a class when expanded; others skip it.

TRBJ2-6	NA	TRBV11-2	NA	TGTGCCAGCAGCTTATTCCAAGGGGCTGTCGGGGCCAACGTCCTGACTTTC	CASSLFQGAVGANVLTF
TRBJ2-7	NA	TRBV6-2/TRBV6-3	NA	TGTGCCAGCAGGCCGGTACAGTGGTCCTACGAGCAGTACTTC	CASRPVQWSYEQYF
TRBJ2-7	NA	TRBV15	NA	TGTGCCACCATCAGAGACCTGGGAGGAGGGTGCGTCGAGCAGTACTTC	CATIRDLGGGCVEQYF
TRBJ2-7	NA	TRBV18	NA	TGTGCCAGCTCACGGGACGTAAGTTACGAGCAGTACTTC	CASSRDVSYEQYF
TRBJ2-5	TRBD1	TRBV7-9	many	TGTGCCAGCAGCTTGACAGGGCAGGTGGAGACCCAGTACTTC	CASSLTGQVETQYF
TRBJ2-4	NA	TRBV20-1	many	TGCAGTGCTCGGGTTTCTAGGGCCAAAAACATTCAGTACTTC	CSARVSRAKNIQYF
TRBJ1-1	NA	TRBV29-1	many	TGCAGCGTTGAAGAGGCCATGAACACTGAAGCTTTCTTT	CSVEEAMNTEAFF
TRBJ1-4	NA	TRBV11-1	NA	TGTGCCAGCAGCTTAGCGTTGAGGGGTCTGGAGGAAAAACTGTTTTTT	CASSLALRGLEEKLFF
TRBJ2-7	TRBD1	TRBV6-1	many	TGTGCCAGCAGTAACGACAGGGGGGACTACGAGCAGTACTTC	CASSNDRGDYEQYF
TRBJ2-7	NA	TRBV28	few	TGTGCCAGCAGCCTACCGCTTAGCTATCAGTACTTC	CASSLPLSYQYF
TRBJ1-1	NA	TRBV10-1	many	TGCGCCAGCAGTGATGGGGGCGCGAACACTGAAGCTTTCTTT	CASSDGGANTEAFF
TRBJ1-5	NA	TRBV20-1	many	TGCAGTGCTAGAGAACGGGCTTGGGGTCAGCCCCAGCATTTT	CSARERAWGQPQHF
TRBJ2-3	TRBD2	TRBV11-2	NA	TGTGCCAGCAGTCGCCTACTAGCGGGGTGGCCAGATACTCAGTATTTT	CASSRLLAGWPDTQYF
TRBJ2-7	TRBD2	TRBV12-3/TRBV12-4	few	TGTGCCAGCAGCGGGACTAGCGGGACCGTGCCCATCTACGAGCAGTACTTC	CASSGTSGTVPIYEQYF
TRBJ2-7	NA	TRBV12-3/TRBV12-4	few	TGTGCCAGCAGTTTACCGCCACACAGTGACTACGAGCAGTACTTC	CASSLPPHSDYEQYF
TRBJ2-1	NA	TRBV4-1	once	TGCGCCAGCAGCCCACCCCAGCCCTCCTACAATGAGCAGTCCTTC	CASSPPQPSYNEQSF
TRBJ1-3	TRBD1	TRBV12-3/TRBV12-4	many	TGTGCCAGCAGCTACGGGACAGGGGGAAACACCATATATTTT	CASSYGTGGNTIYF
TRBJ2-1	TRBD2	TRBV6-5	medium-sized	TGTGCCAGCAGTTACAGGGGGACTAGCGGAATCAGAAATGAGCAGTTCTTC	CASSYRGTSGIRNEQFF
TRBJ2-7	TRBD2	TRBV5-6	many	TGTGCCAGCAGCTCGAGCGGGAGGTACACCTACGAGCAGTACTTC	CASSSSGRYTYEQYF
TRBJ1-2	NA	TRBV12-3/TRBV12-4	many	TGTGCCAGCAGCTCTAGCTTAGATGGCTACACCTTC	CASSSSLDGYTF
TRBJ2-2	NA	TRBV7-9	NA	TGTGCCAGCAGCTTTATTCTGGGCGGGGAGCTTTTTTTT	CASSFILGGELFF
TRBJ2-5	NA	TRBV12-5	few	TGTGCTAGTGGTTTGGTAAGGGGGCAAGAGACCCAGTACTTC	CASGLVRGQETQYF
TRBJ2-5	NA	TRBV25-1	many	TGTGCCAGCAGTGGTACCAGGGTGGTCCAAGAGACCCAGTACTTC	CASSGTRVVQETQYF
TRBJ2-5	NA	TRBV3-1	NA	TGTGCCAGCAGCCAAGATCTGGGCGGGGGAAGGGGGGAGACCCAGTACTTC	CASSQDLGGGRGETQYF
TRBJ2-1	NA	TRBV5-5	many	TGTGCCAGCAGCTTGGATCGGGGCTCCTACAATGAGCAGTTCTTC	CASSLDRGSYNEQFF
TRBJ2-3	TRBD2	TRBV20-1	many	TGCAGTGCTCACCTAGCGGGAGGGCGCACAGATACGCAGTATTTT	CSAHLAGGRTDTQYF
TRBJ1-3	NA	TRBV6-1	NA	TGTGCCAGCGGGGGGTCTCGGTCTGGAAACACCATATATTTT	CASGGSRSGNTIYF